This T cell receptor beta chain was captured by sequencing in a study of cytomegalovirus exposure and HLA in healthy donors. This CDR3 is 16 amino acids long. The V gene lost 0 bases and the J gene lost 1 base, with 13 bases spanning the gap. CDR1 and CDR2 (germline): SGHRS, YFSETQ. 13 Jbeta primers and 60 Vbeta primers were used for the PCR. TCRdb's table, derived via immunoSEQ multiplex PCR, lists solely in-frame clones and lacks some. The sample contains over 250,000 clones, roughly two thirds of which appear only once. V gene TRBV5-1 combines with J gene TRBJ1-1; perhaps TRBD1 as D (6 bases). The clonotype comes from a female donor in good health and CMV-seronegative. The sequenced sample was PBMCs. Written as DNA, the CDR3 is TGCGCCAGCAGCTTGGCCCCGACAGGAACGAACACTGAAGCTTTCTTT. This codes for CASSLAPTGTNTEAFF.